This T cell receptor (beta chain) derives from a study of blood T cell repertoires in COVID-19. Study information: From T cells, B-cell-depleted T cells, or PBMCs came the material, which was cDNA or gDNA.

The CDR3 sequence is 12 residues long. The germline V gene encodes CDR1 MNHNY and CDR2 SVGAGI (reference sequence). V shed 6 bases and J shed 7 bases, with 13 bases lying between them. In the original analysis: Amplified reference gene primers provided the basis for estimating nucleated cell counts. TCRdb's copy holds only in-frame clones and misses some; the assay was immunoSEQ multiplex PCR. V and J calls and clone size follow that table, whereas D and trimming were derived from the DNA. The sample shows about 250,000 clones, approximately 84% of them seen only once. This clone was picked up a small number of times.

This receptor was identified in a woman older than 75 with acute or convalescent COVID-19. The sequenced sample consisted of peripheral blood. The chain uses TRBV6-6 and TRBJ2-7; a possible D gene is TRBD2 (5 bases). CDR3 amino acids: CASSPGKEEQYF. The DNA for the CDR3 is TGTGCCAGCAGCCCGGGGAAGGAGGAGCAGTACTTC.